This T cell receptor (beta chain) was recorded in a study of shared clonotypes between healthy human individuals. To note about this clone: Its antigen is currently unknown.

Overall study findings and caveats: Clonotype sharing across four donors was observed for around 5% of naive CD4 clonotypes. Non-shared clonotypes had lower generation probabilities than clonotypes shared by all four sorted-subset donors.

Repertoires were generated with immunoSEQ multiplex PCR, while TCRdb's copy carries only in-frame clones and drops some. The sample includes about a million clones, approximately 75% of them seen just once. The V and J ends lost 6 bases and 6 bases respectively, with 12 bases between them. Germline V lookup: CDR1 SNHLY, CDR2 FYNNEI. There are 13 residues in the CDR3. The receptor was isolated from a man younger than 35 in good health. Some clones in this sample may be carry-over from other donors' samples. Input material: memory CD4+ T cells from PBMCs. Documented subset: CD45RA-negative fraction. The rearrangement joins TRBV2 to TRBJ1-5, with a possible D match to TRBD1 (5 bases). For the CDR3, the DNA is TGTGCCAGCAGCCAGGGTTCACGTCAGCCCCAGCATTTT. This gives the protein CASSQGSRQPQHF.